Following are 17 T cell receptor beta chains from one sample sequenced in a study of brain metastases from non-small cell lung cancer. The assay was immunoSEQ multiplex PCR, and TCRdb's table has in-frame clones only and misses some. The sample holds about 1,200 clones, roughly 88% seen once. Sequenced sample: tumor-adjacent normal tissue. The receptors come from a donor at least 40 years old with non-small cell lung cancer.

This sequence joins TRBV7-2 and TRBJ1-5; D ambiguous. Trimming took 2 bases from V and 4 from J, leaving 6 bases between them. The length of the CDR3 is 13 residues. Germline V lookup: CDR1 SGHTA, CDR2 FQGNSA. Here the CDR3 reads CASSLRGNQPQHF. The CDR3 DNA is TGTGCCAGCAGCTTACGGGGTAATCAGCCCCAGCATTTT. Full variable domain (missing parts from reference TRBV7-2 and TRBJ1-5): GAGVSQSPSNKVTEKGKDVELRCDPISGHTALYWYRQSLGQGLEFLIYFQGNSAPDKSGLPSDRFSAERTGGSVSTLTIQRTQQEDSAVYLCASSLRGNQPQHFGDGTRLSIL.

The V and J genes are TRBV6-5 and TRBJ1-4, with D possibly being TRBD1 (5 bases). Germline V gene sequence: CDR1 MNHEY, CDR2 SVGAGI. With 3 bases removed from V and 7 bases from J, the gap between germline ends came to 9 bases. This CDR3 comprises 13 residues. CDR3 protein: CASSYGAAEKLFF. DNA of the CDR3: TGTGCCAGCAGTTATGGGGCGGCTGAAAAACTGTTTTTT.

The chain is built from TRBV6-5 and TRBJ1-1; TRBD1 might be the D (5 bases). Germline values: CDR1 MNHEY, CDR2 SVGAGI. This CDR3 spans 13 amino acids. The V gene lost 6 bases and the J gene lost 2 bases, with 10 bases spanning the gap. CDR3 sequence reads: CASRGTDNTEAFF. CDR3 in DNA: TGTGCCAGCAGGGGGACCGACAACACTGAAGCTTTCTTT.

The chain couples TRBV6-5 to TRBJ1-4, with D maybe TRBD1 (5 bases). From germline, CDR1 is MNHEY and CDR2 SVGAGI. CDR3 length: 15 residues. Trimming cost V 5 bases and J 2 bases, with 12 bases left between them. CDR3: CASSPAGGTNEKLFF. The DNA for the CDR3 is TGTGCCAGCAGTCCCGCTGGGGGGACTAATGAAAAACTGTTTTTT.

DNA for the CDR3: TGCGCCAGCAGAATCGGTAGCGGGGGCAATGAGCAGTTCTTC. This translates into CASRIGSGGNEQFF. V gene TRBV5-1 combines with J gene TRBJ2-1; 9 bases line up with TRBD2. This CDR3 contains 14 residues. J gave up 6 bases and V 5 bases, and 6 bases lay outside the gene matches. The germline gives CDR1 SGHRS, CDR2 YFSETQ. Supplemented by reference TRBV5-1 and TRBJ2-1, the full variable domain reads KAGVTQTPRYLIKTRGQQVTLSCSPISGHRSVSWYQQTPGQGLQFLFEYFSETQRNKGNFPGRFSGRQFSNSRSEMNVSTLELGDSALYLCASRIGSGGNEQFFGPGTRLTVL.

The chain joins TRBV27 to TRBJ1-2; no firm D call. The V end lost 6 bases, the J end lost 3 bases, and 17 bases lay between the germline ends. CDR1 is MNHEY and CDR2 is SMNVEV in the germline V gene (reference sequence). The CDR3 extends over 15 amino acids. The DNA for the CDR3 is TGTGCCAGCAGACCCGGGGATACAGCTTACTATGGCTACACCTTC. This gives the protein CASRPGDTAYYGYTF.

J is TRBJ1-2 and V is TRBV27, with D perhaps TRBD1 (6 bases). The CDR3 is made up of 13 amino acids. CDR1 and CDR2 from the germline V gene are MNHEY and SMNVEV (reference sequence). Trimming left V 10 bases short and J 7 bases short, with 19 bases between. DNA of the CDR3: TGTGCCACCTCAGGGGCACTCTCTGGTGGCTACACCTTC. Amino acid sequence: CATSGALSGGYTF.

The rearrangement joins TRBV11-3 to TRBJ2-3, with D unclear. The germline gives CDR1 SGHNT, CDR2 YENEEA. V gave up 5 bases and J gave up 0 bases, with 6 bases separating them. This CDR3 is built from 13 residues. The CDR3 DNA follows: TGTGCCAGCAGCCCCTCTAGCACAGATACGCAGTATTTT. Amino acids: CASSPSSTDTQYF.

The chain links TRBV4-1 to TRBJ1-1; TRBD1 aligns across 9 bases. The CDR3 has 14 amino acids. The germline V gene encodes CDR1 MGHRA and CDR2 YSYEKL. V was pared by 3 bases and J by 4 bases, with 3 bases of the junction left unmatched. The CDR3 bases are TGCGCCAGCAGCCACAACAGGGGGCCCACTGAAGCTTTCTTT. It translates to CASSHNRGPTEAFF.

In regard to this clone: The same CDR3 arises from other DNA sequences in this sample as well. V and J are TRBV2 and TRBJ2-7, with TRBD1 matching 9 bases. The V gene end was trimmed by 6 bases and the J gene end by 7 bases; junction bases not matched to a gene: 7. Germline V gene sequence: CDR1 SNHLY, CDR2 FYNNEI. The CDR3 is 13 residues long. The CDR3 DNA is TGTGCCAGCAGCGGGGACAGGGTGTATGAGCAGTACTTC. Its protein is CASSGDRVYEQYF.

CDR3 region: CASSLAGGGWNTEAFF. DNA for the CDR3: TGTGCCAGCAGCTTGGCCGGAGGAGGGTGGAACACTGAAGCTTTCTTT. This rearrangement joins TRBV5-6 to TRBJ1-1; D is ambiguous. This CDR3 comprises 16 residues. Germline V CDR1 and CDR2: SGHDT, YYEEEE. Between the trimmed V and J ends, which lost 0 bases and 1 base, there was a span of 13 bases. The full variable domain, with the rest looked up from reference TRBV5-6 and TRBJ1-1, is DAGVTQSPTHLIKTRGQQVTLRCSPKSGHDTVSWYQQALGQGPQFIFQYYEEEERQRGNFPDRFSGHQFPNYSSELNVNALLLGDSALYLCASSLAGGGWNTEAFFGQGTRLTVV.

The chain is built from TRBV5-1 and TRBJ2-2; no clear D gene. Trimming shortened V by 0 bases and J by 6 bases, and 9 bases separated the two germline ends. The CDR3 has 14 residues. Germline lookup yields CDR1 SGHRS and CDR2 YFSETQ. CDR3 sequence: CASSLVGTPGELFF. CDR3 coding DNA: TGCGCCAGCAGCTTGGTGGGAACTCCCGGGGAGCTGTTTTTT.

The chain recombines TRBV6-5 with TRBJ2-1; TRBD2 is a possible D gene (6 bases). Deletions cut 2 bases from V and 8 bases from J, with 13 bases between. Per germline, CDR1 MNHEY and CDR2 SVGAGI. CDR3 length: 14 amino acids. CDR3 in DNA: TGTGCCAGCAGTTACCGACCTACGGGGGATGAGCAGTTCTTC. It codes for CASSYRPTGDEQFF.

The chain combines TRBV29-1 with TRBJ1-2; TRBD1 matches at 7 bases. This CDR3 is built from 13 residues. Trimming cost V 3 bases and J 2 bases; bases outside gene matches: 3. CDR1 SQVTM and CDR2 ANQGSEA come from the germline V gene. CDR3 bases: TGCAGCGTTGAGTCGGGACAGAACTATGGCTACACCTTC. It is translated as CSVESGQNYGYTF.

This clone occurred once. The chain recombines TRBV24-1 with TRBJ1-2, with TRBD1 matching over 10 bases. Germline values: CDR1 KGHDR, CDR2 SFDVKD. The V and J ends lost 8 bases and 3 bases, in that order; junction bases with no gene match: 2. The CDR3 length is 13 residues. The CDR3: CATKGQGYYGYTF. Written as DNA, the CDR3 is TGTGCCACCAAGGGACAGGGGTACTATGGCTACACCTTC.

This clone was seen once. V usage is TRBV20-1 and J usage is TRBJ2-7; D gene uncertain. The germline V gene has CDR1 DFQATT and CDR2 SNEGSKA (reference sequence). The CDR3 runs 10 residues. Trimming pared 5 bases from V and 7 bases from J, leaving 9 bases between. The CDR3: CSAQHSEQYF. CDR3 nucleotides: TGCAGTGCTCAACATAGTGAGCAGTACTTC.

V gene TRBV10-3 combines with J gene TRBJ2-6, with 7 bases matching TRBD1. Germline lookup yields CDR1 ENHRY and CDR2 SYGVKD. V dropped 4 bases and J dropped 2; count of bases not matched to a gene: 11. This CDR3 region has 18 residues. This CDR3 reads CAISGGQGVYAGANVLTF. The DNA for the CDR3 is TGTGCCATCAGTGGGGGGCAGGGGGTATACGCTGGGGCCAACGTCCTGACTTTC.